The clone carrying this TCR beta chain was detected many times. The data are from a study of T cells in Graves' hyperthyroidism and ophthalmopathy. There were TCR beta CDR3 regions amplified from RNA transcripts. Researchers ran a first-round RT-PCR on the TCR CDR3 using the HTBI primer set. TCRdb called the multiplex PCR reads again in MiXCR, with one record for every CDR3 protein. This sample has roughly 630,000 distinct CDR3 sequences; approximately 14% occur once, and the top ten carry under 7.5%. This clonotype was obtained from a woman aged 30 to 39 with Graves' hyperthyroidism. The specimen was blood.

In DNA form, the CDR3 reads TGTGCCAGCAGTCCGAGTCTGTTTCACGAGCAGTACTTC. It encodes CASSPSLFHEQYF. The rearrangement joins TRBV28 to TRBJ2-7; D is uncertain. The V and J ends lost 5 bases and 5 bases respectively, with 13 bases between them. The CDR3 totals 13 residues. In germline, CDR1 is MDHEN, CDR2 SYDVKM.